The 25 T cell receptor beta chains listed next were all sequenced from one sample in a study of response to subunit inactivated influenza vaccine. One entry per CDR3 protein results from TCRdb running MiXCR on the RT-PCR reads. The sample lists around 200,000 distinct CDR3 sequences, 7.5% to 10% occurring once. Specimen: non-naive T cells sorted from PBMCs, collected on the day of vaccination. The receptors were sampled from a man aged 50-59 years who received an inactivated influenza vaccine.

In its sample, this clonotype was seen many times. V and J are TRBV7-8 and TRBJ1-1, with D perhaps matching TRBD1 (5 bases). CDR1 and CDR2 (germline): SGHVS, FQNEAQ. This CDR3 region has 18 residues. With 5 bases removed from V and 5 bases from J, the gap between germline ends came to 27 bases. The CDR3 loop reads CASSLFTGQSHLGTEAFF. In DNA, the CDR3 is TGTGCCAGCAGCCTTTTTACAGGTCAATCCCACCTCGGAACTGAAGCTTTCTTT.

This clonotype was seen at least ten times. This chain links TRBV12-3 or TRBV12-4 with TRBJ2-2, with D uncertain. The CDR3 contains 15 residues. Trimming pared 3 bases from V and 2 bases from J, leaving 10 bases between. CDR3 residues: CASSLRQANTGELFF. The CDR3 DNA reads as TGTGCCAGCAGTTTGAGGCAGGCAAACACCGGGGAGCTGTTTTTT.

V gene TRBV28 combines with J gene TRBJ2-7; D may be TRBD1 or TRBD2 (6 bases each). Trimming cost V 8 bases and J 4 bases, with 21 bases left between them. The germline V gene encodes CDR1 MDHEN and CDR2 SYDVKM. The CDR3 is 15 amino acids. The CDR3 is CASQSRGRPSYEQYF. The CDR3 DNA is TGTGCCAGCCAGAGTCGGGGGCGCCCAAGTTACGAGCAGTACTTC.

This clonotype was recorded many times. The chain's CDR3 is CASSLAIAGDEQYF. In nucleotides, the CDR3 is TGCGCCAGCAGCTTGGCCATAGCGGGAGACGAGCAGTACTTC. The chain is built from TRBV5-1 and TRBJ2-7, with 9 bases lining up with TRBD2. CDR1 is SGHRS, CDR2 YFSETQ, per germline. The CDR3 has 14 residues. V gave up 0 bases and J gave up 5 bases; unmatched junction bases: 3.

The chain has TRBV20-1 and TRBJ2-1; 7 positions agree with TRBD1. Germline-derived CDR1 and CDR2 are DFQATT and SNEGSKA (reference sequence). Trimming took 3 bases from V and 9 from J; bases not matched to a gene: 5. This CDR3 spans 12 amino acids. Here the CDR3 DNA reads TGCAGTGCTAGGTTGACAGGGTCTGAGCAGTTCTTC. It translates to CSARLTGSEQFF.

A few counts support this clonotype. The chain combines TRBV20-1 with TRBJ2-3; TRBD2 is a possible D gene (6 bases). The germline CDR1 and CDR2 sequences are DFQATT and SNEGSKA (reference sequence). The V and J ends lost 6 bases and 2 bases respectively, with 15 bases between them. The CDR3 is made up of 14 amino acids. DNA for the CDR3: TGCAGTGCCCCCCCGGCGGGAACCACAGATACGCAGTATTTT. Amino acid sequence: CSAPPAGTTDTQYF.

As to this clonotype: A clone one base away is much larger, so this may be a read error. The chain uses TRBV5-4 and TRBJ2-7, with TRBD1 matching 12 bases. After removal of 5 bases from V and 6 bases from J, the junction contained 6 bases not matched to a gene. Germline V gene data show CDR1 as SGHNT and CDR2 as YYREEE (reference sequence). The CDR3 has 14 amino acids. CDR3 region: CASSSGTGGSEQYF. As DNA, the CDR3 is TGTGCCAGCAGTTCCGGGACAGGGGGCTCCGAGCAGTACTTC.

This clonotype came up a few times. The chain is built from TRBV20-1 and TRBJ2-3, with 10 bases identical to TRBD2. The CDR3 runs 15 residues. V was clipped by 6 bases and J by 6 bases; unmatched bases: 12. CDR1 DFQATT and CDR2 SNEGSKA come from the germline V gene (reference sequence). The CDR3 nucleotides read TGCAGTGCCCACCCCGGACTAGCGGTACGGGATACGCAGTATTTT. It specifies CSAHPGLAVRDTQYF.

This clonotype was seen at least ten times. This chain connects TRBV29-1 to TRBJ1-3; 7 nucleotides line up with TRBD1. This CDR3 has 13 residues. CDR1 and CDR2 (germline): SQVTM, ANQGSEA. The CDR3 region has the DNA TGCACCCGGGACAGCAAGACTGGAAACACCATATATTTT. Protein sequence: CTRDSKTGNTIYF. Full variable domain (missing parts from reference TRBV29-1 and TRBJ1-3): SAVISQKPSRDICQRGTSLTIQCQVDSQVTMMFWYRQQPGQSLTLIATANQGSEATYESGFVIDKFPISRPNLTFSTLTVSNMSPEDSSIYLCTRDSKTGNTIYFGEGSWLTVV.

The gene calls are TRBV3-1 and TRBJ2-4; D is ambiguous. This CDR3 contains 16 residues. The V gene's germline CDR1 is LGHDT and CDR2 YNNKEL (reference sequence). V was clipped by 4 bases and J by 0 bases, with 13 bases between them. Here the CDR3 reads CASSRAGALAKNIQYF. Here the CDR3 DNA reads TGTGCCAGCAGCCGTGCAGGAGCGCTAGCCAAAAACATTCAGTACTTC.

This clonotype was found many times. V gene TRBV12-3 or TRBV12-4 combines with J gene TRBJ2-1; a weak D match, TRBD2 (5 bases). Trimming shortened V by 6 bases and J by 0 bases, and 18 bases separated the two germline ends. This CDR3 region has 17 residues. CDR3 region: CASRGGGFKVSYNEQFF. The CDR3 DNA reads TGTGCCAGCAGAGGAGGCGGGTTTAAAGTCTCCTACAATGAGCAGTTCTTC.

V is TRBV7-2 and J is TRBJ2-5; no clear D gene. Germline values: CDR1 SGHTA, CDR2 FQGNSA. Trimming stripped 2 bases from V and 5 bases from J, with 9 bases between. This CDR3 comprises 13 residues. The chain's CDR3 is CASSLLPRETQYF. In DNA form, the CDR3 reads TGTGCCAGCAGCTTATTGCCGCGGGAGACCCAGTACTTC.

The chain employs TRBV7-9 and TRBJ2-5; D gene uncertain. V lost 2 bases and J lost 1, with 11 bases in between. Germline CDR1 reads SEHNR; CDR2 reads FQNEAQ (reference sequence). The length of the CDR3 is 15 residues. CDR3 residues: CASSLFVRIQETQYF. Written as DNA, the CDR3 is TGTGCCAGCAGCTTATTTGTACGTATCCAAGAGACCCAGTACTTC.

J is TRBJ2-3 and V is TRBV2; no definite D call. The germline gives CDR1 SNHLY, CDR2 FYNNEI. The CDR3 is 11 amino acids. V was clipped by 4 bases and J by 8 bases, with 7 bases between them. CDR3 nucleotide sequence: TGTGCCAGCAGTGCTCCGATTACGCAGTATTTT. Residues: CASSAPITQYF. Full variable domain (outside the CDR3, taken from reference TRBV2 and TRBJ2-3): EPEVTQTPSHQVTQMGQEVILRCVPISNHLYFYWYRQILGQKVEFLVSFYNNEISEKSEIFDDQFSVERPDGSNFTLKIRSTKLEDSAMYFCASSAPITQYFGPGTRLTVL.

The J gene is TRBJ2-4, the V gene TRBV2; 8 bases line up with TRBD2. Germline lookup yields CDR1 SNHLY and CDR2 FYNNEI. The CDR3 is made up of 17 amino acids. The V segment lost 3 bases and the J segment 2 bases; nucleotides outside the gene matches: 9. CDR3 sequence reads: CASSDSVSGSSKNIQYF. CDR3 DNA: TGTGCCAGCAGTGATAGTGTGAGCGGGAGTTCCAAAAACATTCAGTACTTC.

Many counts were recorded for this clonotype. This rearrangement joins TRBV7-6 to TRBJ2-3; 9 nucleotides align to TRBD2. The germline V gene encodes CDR1 SGHVS and CDR2 FNYEAQ. The CDR3 loop spans 13 amino acids. CDR3 in DNA: TGTGCTACCGGGACTAGCATTACAGATACGCAGTATTTT. The encoded protein is CATGTSITDTQYF.

This clonotype was detected a few times. This chain links TRBV4-3 with TRBJ2-1, with 13 bases identical to TRBD2. V was clipped by 2 bases and J by 8 bases; unmatched bases: 6. The CDR3 runs to 16 residues. CDR1 and CDR2 from the germline V gene are LGHNA and YSLEER. In DNA, the CDR3 is TGCGCCAGCAGCCAACGGACTAGCGGGAGATTAGATGAGCAGTTCTTC. It is translated as CASSQRTSGRLDEQFF.

This clonotype came up a few times. The chain has TRBV28 and TRBJ2-1; TRBD2 matches at 8 bases. Per germline, CDR1 MDHEN and CDR2 SYDVKM. J was trimmed by 0 bases and V by 2 bases; bases with no gene match: 6. The CDR3 sequence is 17 residues long. CDR3 sequence reads: CASSLIAGKSSYNEQFF. The CDR3 nucleotides are TGTGCCAGCAGTTTAATAGCGGGAAAGAGCTCCTACAATGAGCAGTTCTTC. Drawing the rest from reference TRBV28 and TRBJ2-1, the complete variable domain is DVKVTQSSRYLVKRTGEKVFLECVQDMDHENMFWYRQDPGLGLRLIYFSYDVKMKEKGDIPEGYSVSREKKERFSLILESASTNQTSMYLCASSLIAGKSSYNEQFFGPGTRLTVL.

This chain links TRBV5-4 with TRBJ2-2, with 9 bases that match TRBD2. Germline V gene sequence: CDR1 SGHNT, CDR2 YYREEE (reference sequence). Germline trimming cut 0 bases from V and 6 bases from J; bases unmatched to any gene: 6. This CDR3 region has 16 residues. CDR3 in DNA: TGTGCCAGCAGCTTGGCCGGGTTAGCGGGAGCCGGGGAGCTGTTTTTT. Translating gives CASSLAGLAGAGELFF.

This clonotype was seen a few times. This chain uses TRBV15 with TRBJ2-5; D is uncertain. The CDR3 length is 13 residues. V was clipped by 5 bases and J by 0 bases, with 7 bases between them. Germline V lookup: CDR1 LNHNV, CDR2 YYDKDF (reference sequence). The chain's CDR3 is CATSPRYQETQYF. CDR3 DNA: TGTGCCACCAGCCCCCGGTACCAAGAGACCCAGTACTTC.

This clonotype was counted between two and nine times. J is TRBJ2-1 and V is TRBV9; D is unclear. Germline CDR1 is SGDLS and CDR2 is YYNGEE. The CDR3 contains 13 residues. The V and J ends lost 5 bases and 8 bases respectively, with 14 bases between them. The chain's CDR3 is CASSNLLGHEQFF. The CDR3 nucleotides read TGTGCCAGCAGTAATTTGCTGGGCCATGAGCAGTTCTTC.

This clonotype was seen many times. The rearrangement links TRBV4-3 to TRBJ2-1; D gene ambiguous. Trimming stripped 3 bases from V and 4 bases from J, with 10 bases between. Germline values: CDR1 LGHNA, CDR2 YSLEER. The CDR3 contains 14 residues. CDR3 coding DNA: TGCGCCAGCAGCCACGGACCCGGATACAATGAGCAGTTCTTC. This codes for CASSHGPGYNEQFF.

This chain joins TRBV6-2 or TRBV6-3 and TRBJ2-7; D not certain. The germline CDR1 and CDR2 sequences are MNHEY and SVGEGT. Trimming removed 4 bases at V and 1 base at J, with 5 bases between. CDR3 length: 12 amino acids. The CDR3 loop is CASSFTSYEQYF. The DNA of the CDR3 is TGTGCCAGCAGTTTCACTTCCTACGAGCAGTACTTC.

The chain carries TRBV28 and TRBJ2-1, with 9 nucleotides matching TRBD1. Trimming removed 6 bases from V and 10 bases from J; junction bases left unmatched: 7. The CDR3 covers 13 residues. Germline CDR1 reads MDHEN; CDR2 reads SYDVKM. CDR3 region: CASSTGTGTEQFF. The CDR3 nucleotides are TGTGCCAGCAGCACCGGGACAGGGACGGAGCAGTTCTTC.

At least ten counts were recorded for this clonotype. This sequence joins TRBV12-3 or TRBV12-4 and TRBJ1-6; D remains ambiguous. Trimming removed 4 bases from V and 9 bases from J, with 7 bases in between. CDR3 length: 12 residues. CDR3 loop: CASSSGVSPLHF. The CDR3 nucleotides are TGTGCCAGCAGTTCCGGGGTTTCACCCCTCCACTTT.